Each of the 3 T cell receptor beta chains below was sequenced from the same sample in a study of blood T cell repertoires in COVID-19. Sequencing used immunoSEQ multiplex PCR; TCRdb keeps in-frame clones, though not all of them. The sample holds 400,000 or so clones, about 88% seen once. Sequenced input: peripheral blood. All receptors derive from a human donor in a cohort sampled during active COVID-19.

The rearrangement joins TRBV24-1 to TRBJ2-3, with D perhaps matching TRBD2 (5 bases). The CDR3 is 16 amino acids. The ends were cut back, 4 bases at V and 0 bases at J, with 13 bases in the middle. Germline CDR1 KGHDR, CDR2 SFDVKD. CDR3 nucleotide sequence: TGTGCCACCAGTGACGCCCGGGGAACTAGCACAGATACGCAGTATTTT. As protein: CATSDARGTSTDTQYF.

V is TRBV5-8 and J is TRBJ2-1; D is perhaps TRBD1 (5 bases). This CDR3 comprises 15 residues. Germline CDR1 SGHTS, CDR2 YDEGEE. V gave up 2 bases and J gave up 0 bases, with 9 bases separating them. CDR3 region: CASSFGASSYNEQFF. The CDR3 DNA is TGTGCCAGCAGCTTTGGGGCTAGCTCCTACAATGAGCAGTTCTTC.

This chain links TRBV6-5 with TRBJ1-1; tentatively, D is TRBD1 (5 bases). The CDR3 is 14 residues long. The ends were cut back, 5 bases at V and 5 bases at J, with 15 bases in the middle. Germline CDR1 MNHEY, CDR2 SVGAGI. CDR3 coding DNA: TGTGCCAGCAGTCTCTCCAGGGCGAGGACTGAAGCTTTCTTT. Translating gives CASSLSRARTEAFF.